This T cell receptor beta chain was profiled in a study of T cells in Graves' hyperthyroidism and ophthalmopathy. V lost 1 base and J lost 6; bases outside the gene matches: 13. CDR3 length equals 17 residues. Looked up from germline, CDR1 is GTSNPN and CDR2 is SVGIG (reference sequence). This clonotype was counted between two and nine times. TCR beta CDR3 region amplification was performed from RNA transcripts. A set of HTBI primers served as the primers for a first-round RT-PCR of the TCR CDR3. One entry per CDR3 protein, called by TCRdb with MiXCR from the multiplex PCR reads. The repertoire consists of roughly 420,000 distinct CDR3 sequences, with roughly 13% occurring once and the leading ten covering 4% to 6.5%.

The receptor was isolated from a woman aged 18-29 years with Graves' hyperthyroidism. Sequenced input: blood. The V call is TRBV30, the J call TRBJ2-3, with 10 bases matching TRBD2. In nucleotides, the CDR3 is TGTGCCTGGAGTGGGGTAGCGGGAGGACGGGGGGCGGATACGCAGTATTTT. Amino acids: CAWSGVAGGRGADTQYF.